The entry that follows covers one T cell receptor beta chain sequence. These data come from a study of technical replicates of blood from a handful of donors. Using immunoSEQ multiplex PCR, the repertoire was profiled, and TCRdb retains in-frame clones only, with some absent. The sample carries tens of thousands of clones, 80% to 95% recorded once. Germline V gene lookup returns CDR1 SGHTA and CDR2 FQGNSA. This CDR3 spans 11 amino acids. The V end was cut by 5 bases, the J end by 0 bases, with 2 bases between. This clonotype originated in a human donor in good health. V is TRBV7-2 and J is TRBJ2-7; no reliable D call. Sequencing was carried out using T cells isolated from PBMCs. The CDR3 DNA reads TGTGCCAGCAGCCTCTCCTACGAGCAGTACTTC. It translates to CASSLSYEQYF.